The clone carrying this T cell receptor (beta chain) has a single count. Its specificity is not known. The sample is drawn from a study of shared clonotypes between healthy human individuals. Assay: immunoSEQ multiplex PCR; the TCRdb copy retains only in-frame clones and omits some. In the table there are around 1 million clones, about three quarters of which are singletons. Unmatched junction bases numbered 8, after V lost 4 bases and J lost 1 base. The CDR3 covers 16 residues. Germline V lookup: CDR1 SGHNT, CDR2 YYREEE (reference sequence). Study-wide points: Genetic and exposure-history diversity was limited by the small donor number.

The J gene is TRBJ1-1, the V gene TRBV5-4; 9 nucleotides align to TRBD1. Sequencing was carried out using memory CD4+ T cells sorted from blood. As for subset: CD45RA-negative fraction. The source is a man between 18 and 35 years old in good health. In DNA form, the CDR3 reads TGTGCCAGCAGCAGCTTAACAGGGGGCCCGAACACTGAAGCTTTCTTT. It translates to CASSSLTGGPNTEAFF.